The 22 T cell receptor beta chains listed next were all sequenced from one sample in a study of blood T cells in healthy people across ages. With a J-beta primer mix and a sample-barcoded 5' primer, a second PCR ran about 6 to 11 cycles. TCRdb analysed the 5' RACE reads with MiXCR anew, one entry per CDR3 protein. The table shows some 700,000 distinct CDR3 sequences, with 43% occurring only once. Sequencing was done on a sample of blood. The source is a woman aged 60-75 years in good health.

V usage is TRBV20-1 and J usage is TRBJ1-1, with D unclear. V lost 1 base and J lost 1, with 4 bases in between. The length of the CDR3 is 12 residues. Looked up from germline, CDR1 is DFQATT and CDR2 is SNEGSKA (reference sequence). The CDR3 sequence: CSARVPNTEAFF. DNA for the CDR3: TGCAGTGCTAGAGTGCCGAACACTGAAGCTTTCTTT.

This chain connects TRBV28 to TRBJ1-2, with TRBD1 matching over 7 bases. CDR1 is MDHEN, CDR2 SYDVKM, per germline. Trimming cost V 8 bases and J 3 bases; bases outside gene matches: 9. The CDR3 length is 14 residues. CDR3 sequence reads: CASDQGGLDYGYTF. CDR3 bases: TGTGCCAGCGATCAGGGGGGGCTAGACTATGGCTACACCTTC.

About this clonotype itself: This may be a read error: a much more frequent sequence differs by one nucleotide. CDR3 amino acids: CSVPETGSPTNEQFF. The CDR3 coding sequence is TGCAGCGTGCCAGAGACAGGGTCCCCCACCAATGAGCAGTTCTTC. The chain uses TRBV29-1 and TRBJ2-1; 7 nucleotides line up with TRBD1. After removal of 6 bases from V and 6 bases from J, the junction contained 14 bases not matched to a gene. CDR1 is SQVTM, CDR2 ANQGSEA, per germline. The length of the CDR3 is 15 residues.

This clonotype was observed a handful of times. The CDR3 sequence: CASSQDGASGLNEQFF. The CDR3 DNA is TGTGCCAGCAGCCAAGATGGGGCTAGCGGATTAAATGAGCAGTTCTTC. J is TRBJ2-1 and V is TRBV4-2; 7 bases match TRBD2. Germline V gene data show CDR1 as LGHNA and CDR2 as YNFKEQ. This CDR3 is built from 16 residues. V trimming: 0 bases; J trimming: 7 bases; junction bases outside the gene matches: 9.

About this clonotype: A much larger clone lies one base from this, so it may be a read error. This chain links TRBV29-1 with TRBJ2-5; 11 bases line up with TRBD1. Unmatched junction bases numbered 14, after V lost 7 bases and J lost 7 bases. Germline values: CDR1 SQVTM, CDR2 ANQGSEA. The CDR3 loop spans 15 amino acids. CDR3 protein: CSGRLGTGGLGTQYF. In nucleotides, the CDR3 is TGCAGCGGACGACTCGGGACAGGGGGATTGGGGACCCAGTACTTC.

This clonotype was detected a few times. The chain couples TRBV6-6 to TRBJ2-2; TRBD1 matches at 8 bases. This CDR3 is built from 16 residues. With V trimmed by 2 bases and J by 7 bases, 9 bases remained unmatched. Germline CDR1 and CDR2: MNHNY and SVGAGI (reference sequence). This CDR3 reads CASSYRRQGWVGELFF. The CDR3 DNA is TGTGCCAGCAGTTACCGGAGACAGGGGTGGGTCGGGGAGCTGTTTTTT.

This clonotype turned up a few times. The rearrangement joins TRBV14 to TRBJ2-7; 9 nucleotides align to TRBD2. The CDR3 is 15 amino acids. Germline assignment: CDR1 SGHDN and CDR2 FVKESK. V shed 1 base and J 2 bases; nucleotides not matched to a gene: 3. CDR3 bases: TGTGCCAGCAGCCAAGTTCCTAGCGGGGCCTACGAGCAGTACTTC. Its translation is CASSQVPSGAYEQYF.

This clonotype has just a few counts. This chain connects TRBV7-9 to TRBJ2-7; 12 bases match TRBD2. J was trimmed by 3 bases and V by 2 bases; bases with no gene match: 11. Germline CDR1 is SEHNR and CDR2 is FQNEAQ (reference sequence). The CDR3 is 18 residues long. CDR3 amino acids: CASSLTNWQTSGGYEQYF. CDR3 DNA sequence: TGTGCCAGCAGCTTAACTAATTGGCAGACTAGCGGGGGCTACGAGCAGTACTTC.

This clonotype was found once. The junction and the germline gene differ at one end; a read error may be behind it. V gene TRBV5-1 combines with J gene TRBJ1-1; D gene uncertain. Germline CDR1 SGHRS, CDR2 YFSETQ. This CDR3 is 14 amino acids long. CDR3 residues: CASSLAGRDTEAFF. Here the CDR3 DNA reads TGCGCCAGTAGCTTGGCCGGGAGGGACACTGAAGCTTTCTTT.

This clonotype has only a few counts. The chain uses TRBV6-5 and TRBJ1-2; the D is unclear. Germline CDR1 MNHEY, CDR2 SVGAGI. This CDR3 comprises 15 residues. Deletions cut 8 bases from V and 2 bases from J, with 18 bases between. The DNA of the CDR3 is TGTGCCAGCCGAGACGGCTCAACTAACAACTATGGCTACACCTTC. The encoded protein is CASRDGSTNNYGYTF.

This chain joins TRBV6-5 and TRBJ2-7; 8 nucleotides match TRBD1. V was clipped by 6 bases and J by 6 bases; unmatched bases: 7. The germline CDR1 and CDR2 sequences are MNHEY and SVGAGI. The CDR3 has 13 residues. The CDR3 DNA sequence: TGTGCCAGCAGAACGGACAGGGATGGCGAGCAGTACTTC. Protein: CASRTDRDGEQYF.

J is TRBJ2-5 and V is TRBV7-2; 8 nucleotides agree with TRBD1. V shed 1 base, J shed 5 bases, and the junction held 3 bases outside the gene matches. The CDR3 consists of 14 residues. In germline, CDR1 is SGHTA, CDR2 FQGNSA. The DNA of the CDR3 is TGTGCCAGCAGCTTAGTACAGGGGGTCGAGACCCAGTACTTC. Translated: CASSLVQGVETQYF. Full variable domain (outside the CDR3, taken from reference TRBV7-2 and TRBJ2-5): GAGVSQSPSNKVTEKGKDVELRCDPISGHTALYWYRQSLGQGLEFLIYFQGNSAPDKSGLPSDRFSAERTGGSVSTLTIQRTQQEDSAVYLCASSLVQGVETQYFGPGTRLLVL.

This clonotype was picked up a small number of times. CDR3 residues: CASSLRGPEAFF. In DNA form, the CDR3 reads TGTGCCAGCAGCCTCAGGGGACCTGAAGCTTTCTTT. The chain combines TRBV6-2 or TRBV6-3 with TRBJ1-1; D is possibly TRBD1 (6 bases). Trimming removed 6 bases from V and 6 bases from J, with 11 bases in between. CDR1 is MNHEY and CDR2 is SVGEGT in the germline V gene. The CDR3 spans 12 residues.

The gene calls are TRBV30 and TRBJ2-1; TRBD2 might be the D (6 bases). Germline assignment: CDR1 GTSNPN and CDR2 SVGIG (reference sequence). V was cut by 4 bases and J by 2 bases, with 12 bases left in between. The CDR3 loop spans 14 amino acids. CDR3 residues: CAWTLGGTYNEQFF. The CDR3 nucleotides are TGTGCCTGGACCCTCGGCGGGACCTACAATGAGCAGTTCTTC.

This rearrangement joins TRBV12-3 or TRBV12-4 to TRBJ2-5; TRBD2 agrees at 13 bases. Trimming cost V 6 bases and J 11 bases; bases outside gene matches: 9. The CDR3 runs to 14 residues. The CDR3 region has the DNA TGTGCCAGCAGGCCGGGACTAGCGGGGTTGGGGCAGTACTTC. It encodes CASRPGLAGLGQYF.

This chain uses TRBV19 with TRBJ2-5; D is undetermined. Trimming removed 6 bases at V and 1 base at J, with 12 bases between. CDR3 length equals 14 residues. Germline CDR1 LNHDA, CDR2 SQIVND (reference sequence). The CDR3 protein is CASSPQWIQETQYF. As DNA, the CDR3 is TGTGCCAGTAGCCCCCAGTGGATCCAAGAGACCCAGTACTTC.

The chain combines TRBV28 with TRBJ2-7; D not certain. In germline, CDR1 is MDHEN, CDR2 SYDVKM. CDR3 length: 14 residues. Trimming shortened V by 2 bases and J by 7 bases, and 15 bases separated the two germline ends. CDR3 loop: CASSLGSGRKEQYF. CDR3 coding DNA: TGTGCCAGCAGTTTAGGGTCAGGCCGTAAGGAGCAGTACTTC.

The gene calls are TRBV19 and TRBJ1-5, with D perhaps matching TRBD1 (6 bases). This CDR3 contains 13 residues. V was pared by 5 bases and J by 7 bases, with 12 bases between. Germline values: CDR1 LNHDA, CDR2 SQIVND (reference sequence). The CDR3 loop reads CASSEGGGQPQHF. The CDR3, as DNA: TGTGCCAGTAGTGAGGGAGGGGGGCAGCCCCAGCATTTT.

The rearrangement uses TRBV6-2 or TRBV6-3 and TRBJ2-1; possibly TRBD2 for D (7 bases). The CDR3 covers 15 residues. From germline, CDR1 is MNHEY and CDR2 SVGEGT. The V gene lost 0 bases and the J gene lost 10 bases, with 16 bases spanning the gap. In DNA form, the CDR3 reads TGTGCCAGCAGTTACTCGATGGACCGGGGGGCGGAGCAGTTCTTC. This sequence encodes CASSYSMDRGAEQFF.

This rearrangement joins TRBV6-2 or TRBV6-3 to TRBJ2-2; D gene ambiguous. CDR3 length: 16 amino acids. Germline V lookup: CDR1 MNHEY, CDR2 SVGEGT. Trimming removed 0 bases at V and 2 bases at J, with 10 bases between. The CDR3 nucleotides read TGTGCCAGCAGTTACTCTGGCGAGCTTAACACCGGGGAGCTGTTTTTT. Protein: CASSYSGELNTGELFF.

This clonotype was observed a few times. The chain has TRBV7-8 and TRBJ1-6, with 7 bases that match TRBD1. The germline V gene encodes CDR1 SGHVS and CDR2 FQNEAQ. The CDR3 contains 14 residues. With 1 base clipped from V and 9 bases from J, the junction kept 3 bases outside the gene matches. The CDR3 spells CASSLGQGVSPLHF. The CDR3 DNA reads TGTGCCAGCAGCTTAGGGCAGGGGGTTTCACCCCTCCACTTT.

The chain employs TRBV20-1 and TRBJ1-1; D is ambiguous. The CDR3 runs 14 residues. Per germline, CDR1 DFQATT and CDR2 SNEGSKA (reference sequence). Trimming cost V 3 bases and J 2 bases, with 13 bases left between them. In nucleotides, the CDR3 is TGCAGTGCTAGCCCCAGCCTGATCAACACTGAAGCTTTCTTT. Translated: CSASPSLINTEAFF.